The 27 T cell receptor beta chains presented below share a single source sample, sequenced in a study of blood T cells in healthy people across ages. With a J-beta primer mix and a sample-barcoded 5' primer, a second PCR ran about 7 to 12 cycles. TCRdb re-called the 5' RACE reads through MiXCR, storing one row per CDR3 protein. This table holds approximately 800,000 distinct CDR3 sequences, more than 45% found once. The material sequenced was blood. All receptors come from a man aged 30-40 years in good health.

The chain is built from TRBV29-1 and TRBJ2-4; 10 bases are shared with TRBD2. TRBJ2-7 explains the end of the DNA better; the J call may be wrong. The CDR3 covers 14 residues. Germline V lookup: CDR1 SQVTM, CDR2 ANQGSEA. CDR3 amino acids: CSVVFTLAGHEQYF. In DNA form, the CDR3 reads TGCAGCGTTGTTTTCACACTAGCGGGACACGAGCAGTACTTC.

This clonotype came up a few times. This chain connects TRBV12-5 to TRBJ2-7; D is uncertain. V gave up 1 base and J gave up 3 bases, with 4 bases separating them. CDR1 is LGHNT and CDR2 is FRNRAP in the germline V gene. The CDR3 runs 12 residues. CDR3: CASGLDLYEQYF. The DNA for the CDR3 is TGTGCTAGTGGTTTGGATCTCTACGAGCAGTACTTC.

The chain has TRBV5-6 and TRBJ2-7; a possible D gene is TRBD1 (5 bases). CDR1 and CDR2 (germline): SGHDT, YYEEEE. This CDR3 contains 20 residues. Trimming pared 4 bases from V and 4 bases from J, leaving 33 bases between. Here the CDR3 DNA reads TGTGCCAGCAGCGACTCCCTCTGGGGCAACAGCGAGAGGAGTTGGTACGAGCAGTACTTC. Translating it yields CASSDSLWGNSERSWYEQYF.

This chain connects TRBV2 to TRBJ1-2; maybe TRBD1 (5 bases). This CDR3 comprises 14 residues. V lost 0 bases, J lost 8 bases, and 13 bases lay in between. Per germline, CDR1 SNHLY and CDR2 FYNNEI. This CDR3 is CASSEARGPRGYTF. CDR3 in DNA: TGTGCCAGCAGTGAAGCTCGGGGACCGAGGGGCTACACCTTC.

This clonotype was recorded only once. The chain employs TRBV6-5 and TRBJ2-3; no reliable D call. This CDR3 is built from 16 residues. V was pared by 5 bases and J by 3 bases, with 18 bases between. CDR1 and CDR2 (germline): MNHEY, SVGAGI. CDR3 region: CASSQTYFSQTDTQYF. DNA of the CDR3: TGTGCCAGCAGTCAGACGTATTTTTCCCAAACAGATACGCAGTATTTT.

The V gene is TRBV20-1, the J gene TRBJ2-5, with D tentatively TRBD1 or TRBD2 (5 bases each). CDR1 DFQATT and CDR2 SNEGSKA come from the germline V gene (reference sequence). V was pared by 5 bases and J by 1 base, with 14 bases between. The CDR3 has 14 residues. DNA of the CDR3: TGCAGTGCTGGGACCTTGGGGAGCCAAGAGACCCAGTACTTC. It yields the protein CSAGTLGSQETQYF.

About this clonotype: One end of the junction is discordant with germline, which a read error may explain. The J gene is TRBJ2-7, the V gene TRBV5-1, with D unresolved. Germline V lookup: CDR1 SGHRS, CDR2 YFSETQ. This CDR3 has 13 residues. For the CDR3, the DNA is TGCACCAGCAGCCGTCCGGACTCCTACGAGCAGTACTTC. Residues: CTSSRPDSYEQYF.

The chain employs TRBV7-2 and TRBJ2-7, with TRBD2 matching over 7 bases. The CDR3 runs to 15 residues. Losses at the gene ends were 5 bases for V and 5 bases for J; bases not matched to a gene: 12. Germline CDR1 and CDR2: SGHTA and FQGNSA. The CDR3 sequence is CASSLQAGVPNEQYF. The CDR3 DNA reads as TGTGCCAGCAGCCTCCAGGCGGGGGTCCCCAACGAGCAGTACTTC.

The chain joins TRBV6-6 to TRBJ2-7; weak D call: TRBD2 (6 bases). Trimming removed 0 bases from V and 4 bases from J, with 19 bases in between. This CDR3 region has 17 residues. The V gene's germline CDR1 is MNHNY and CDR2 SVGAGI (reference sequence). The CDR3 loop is CASSYSNQEGKNYEQYF. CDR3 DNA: TGTGCCAGCAGTTACTCGAACCAGGAGGGGAAGAATTACGAGCAGTACTTC.

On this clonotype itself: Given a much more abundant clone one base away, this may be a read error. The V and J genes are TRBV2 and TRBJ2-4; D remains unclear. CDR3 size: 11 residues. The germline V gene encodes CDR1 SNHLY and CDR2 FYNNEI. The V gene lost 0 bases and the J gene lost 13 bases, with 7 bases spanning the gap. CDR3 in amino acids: CASSEAYGQYF. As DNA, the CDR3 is TGTGCCAGCAGTGAAGCCTACGGGCAGTACTTC.

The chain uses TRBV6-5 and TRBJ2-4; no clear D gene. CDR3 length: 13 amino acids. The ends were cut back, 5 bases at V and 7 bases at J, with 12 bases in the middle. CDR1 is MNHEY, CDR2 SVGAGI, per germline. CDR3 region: CASSPPPRNIQYF. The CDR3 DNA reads TGTGCCAGCAGTCCGCCCCCTAGGAACATTCAGTACTTC.

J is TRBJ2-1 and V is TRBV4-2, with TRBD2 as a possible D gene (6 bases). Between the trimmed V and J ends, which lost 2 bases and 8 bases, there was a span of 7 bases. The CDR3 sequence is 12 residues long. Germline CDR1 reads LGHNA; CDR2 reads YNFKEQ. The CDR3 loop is CASSQSGDEQFF. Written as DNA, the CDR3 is TGTGCCAGCAGCCAATCGGGAGATGAGCAGTTCTTC.

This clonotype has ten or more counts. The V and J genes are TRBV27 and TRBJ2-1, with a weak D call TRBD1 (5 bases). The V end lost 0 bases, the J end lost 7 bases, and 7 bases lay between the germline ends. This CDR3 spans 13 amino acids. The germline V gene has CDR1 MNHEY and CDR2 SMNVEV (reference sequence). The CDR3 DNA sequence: TGTGCCAGCAGTTTATCCCAGGGAAATGAGCAGTTCTTC. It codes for CASSLSQGNEQFF.

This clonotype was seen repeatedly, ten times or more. CDR3 protein: CASTGTDTQYF. The CDR3, as DNA: TGTGCCAGCACGGGCACAGATACGCAGTATTTT. The J gene is TRBJ2-3, the V gene TRBV3-1; D gene uncertain. V lost 7 bases and J 1 base, leaving 3 bases between the germline ends. The CDR3 totals 11 residues. Germline V gene data show CDR1 as LGHDT and CDR2 as YNNKEL (reference sequence).

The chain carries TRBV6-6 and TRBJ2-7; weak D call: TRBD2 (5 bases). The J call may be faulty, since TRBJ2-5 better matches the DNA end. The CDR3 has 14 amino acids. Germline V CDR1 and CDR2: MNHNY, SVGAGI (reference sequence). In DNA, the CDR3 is TGTGCCAGCAAGGCCGGGGTTGACTGGGAGACCCAGTACTTC. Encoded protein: CASKAGVDWETQYF.

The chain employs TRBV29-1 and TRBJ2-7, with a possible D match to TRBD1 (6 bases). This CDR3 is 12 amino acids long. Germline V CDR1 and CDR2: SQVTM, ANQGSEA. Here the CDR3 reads CGGYRDGDEQYF. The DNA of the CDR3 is TGCGGCGGATACAGGGATGGGGACGAGCAGTACTTC.

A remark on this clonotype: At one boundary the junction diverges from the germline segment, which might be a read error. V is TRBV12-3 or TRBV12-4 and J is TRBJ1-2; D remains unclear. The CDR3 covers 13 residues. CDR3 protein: CASGLLITKGYTF. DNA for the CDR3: TGTGCCAGCGGTTTGCTCATCACGAAGGGCTACACCTTC.

DNA of the CDR3: TGCGCCAGCAGCGGCGCGACAGCCCCCGGCGAGCAGTACTTC. This sequence encodes CASSGATAPGEQYF. The chain uses TRBV5-1 and TRBJ2-5; D is perhaps TRBD1 (5 bases). The DNA end is more similar to TRBJ2-7, so the J call may be wrong. The CDR3 runs 14 residues. Germline loops: CDR1 SGHRS, CDR2 YFSETQ.

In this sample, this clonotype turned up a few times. The CDR3 region has the DNA TGTGCCAGCAGCTTGGCAGCAGTAGGGTACGAGCAGTACTTC. Protein product: CASSLAAVGYEQYF. The gene calls are TRBV5-6 and TRBJ2-7; D not resolved. From germline, CDR1 is SGHDT and CDR2 YYEEEE. Trimming shortened V by 0 bases and J by 4 bases, and 11 bases separated the two germline ends. This CDR3 has 14 amino acids. Using reference TRBV5-6 and TRBJ2-7 for the parts outside the CDR3, the full variable domain is DAGVTQSPTHLIKTRGQQVTLRCSPKSGHDTVSWYQQALGQGPQFIFQYYEEEERQRGNFPDRFSGHQFPNYSSELNVNALLLGDSALYLCASSLAAVGYEQYFGPGTRLTVT.

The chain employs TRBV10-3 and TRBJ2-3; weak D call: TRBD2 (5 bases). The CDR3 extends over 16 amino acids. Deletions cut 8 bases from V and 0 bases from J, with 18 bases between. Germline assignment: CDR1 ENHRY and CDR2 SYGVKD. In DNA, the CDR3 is TGTGCCATCCGCGTTCCTGAGGGTGCTAGCACAGATACGCAGTATTTT. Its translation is CAIRVPEGASTDTQYF.

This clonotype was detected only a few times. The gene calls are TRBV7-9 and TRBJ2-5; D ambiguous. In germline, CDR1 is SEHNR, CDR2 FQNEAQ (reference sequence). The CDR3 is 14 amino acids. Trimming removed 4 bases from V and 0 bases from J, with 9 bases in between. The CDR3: CASSSRVDQETQYF. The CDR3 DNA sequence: TGTGCCAGCAGCTCTCGGGTGGACCAAGAGACCCAGTACTTC.

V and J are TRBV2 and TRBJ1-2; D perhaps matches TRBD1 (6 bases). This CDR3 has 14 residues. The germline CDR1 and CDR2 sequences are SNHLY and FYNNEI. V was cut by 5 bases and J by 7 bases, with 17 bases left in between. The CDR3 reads CASSLDREQGGYTF. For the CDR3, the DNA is TGTGCCAGCAGTCTGGACAGAGAACAGGGTGGCTACACCTTC.

The CDR3 here is CASSQDRTAITLNYGYTF. The CDR3 region has the DNA TGCGCCAGCAGCCAAGATCGGACAGCCATCACTTTAAACTATGGCTACACCTTC. V and J are TRBV4-3 and TRBJ1-2; tentative D call: TRBD1 (6 bases). Germline CDR1 is LGHNA and CDR2 is YSLEER. Trimming cost V 0 bases and J 2 bases, with 19 bases left between them. CDR3 length: 18 residues.

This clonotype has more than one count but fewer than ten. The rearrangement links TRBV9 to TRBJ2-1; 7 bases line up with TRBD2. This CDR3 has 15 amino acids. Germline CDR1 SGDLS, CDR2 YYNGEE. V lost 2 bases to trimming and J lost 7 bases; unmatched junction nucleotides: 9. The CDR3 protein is CASSVRAGENNEQFF. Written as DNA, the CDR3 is TGTGCCAGCAGCGTTCGGGCGGGAGAGAATAATGAGCAGTTCTTC.

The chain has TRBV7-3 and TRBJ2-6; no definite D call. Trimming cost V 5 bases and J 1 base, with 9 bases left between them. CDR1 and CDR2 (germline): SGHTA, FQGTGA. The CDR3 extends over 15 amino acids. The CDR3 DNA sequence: TGTGCCAGCAGCGAAAATGATTCTGGGGCCAACGTCCTGACTTTC. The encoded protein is CASSENDSGANVLTF.

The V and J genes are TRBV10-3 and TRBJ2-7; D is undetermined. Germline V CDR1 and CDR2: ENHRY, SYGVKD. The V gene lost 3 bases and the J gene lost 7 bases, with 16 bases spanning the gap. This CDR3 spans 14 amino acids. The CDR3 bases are TGTGCCATCAGTGATACCAATCGAGTACGGGAGCAGTACTTC. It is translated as CAISDTNRVREQYF.

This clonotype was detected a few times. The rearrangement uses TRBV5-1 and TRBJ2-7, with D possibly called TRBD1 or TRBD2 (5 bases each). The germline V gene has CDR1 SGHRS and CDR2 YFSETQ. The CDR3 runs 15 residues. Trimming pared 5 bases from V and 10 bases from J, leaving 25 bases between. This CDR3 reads CASRILGDQSNTQYF. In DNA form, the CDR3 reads TGCGCCAGCAGGATCCTCGGGGACCAGTCGAATACCCAGTACTTC. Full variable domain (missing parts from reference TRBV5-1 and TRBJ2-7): KAGVTQTPRYLIKTRGQQVTLSCSPISGHRSVSWYQQTPGQGLQFLFEYFSETQRNKGNFPGRFSGRQFSNSRSEMNVSTLELGDSALYLCASRILGDQSNTQYFGPGTRLTVT.